The 6 T cell receptor beta chains given below trace back to one sample, sequenced in a study of cytomegalovirus exposure and HLA in healthy donors. Both 60 Vbeta primers and 13 Jbeta primers went into the PCR. Sequenced by immunoSEQ multiplex PCR; TCRdb stores in-frame clones only, minus some. This sample's table has tens of thousands of clones. Input material: PBMCs. The receptor source for this set is a female donor in good health and CMV-seropositive.

The V and J genes are TRBV5-1 and TRBJ1-2; D ambiguous. Per germline, CDR1 SGHRS and CDR2 YFSETQ. Trimming took off 0 bases at V and 2 bases at J, with 8 bases between the two ends. The length of the CDR3 is 14 residues. CDR3 sequence (DNA): TGCGCCAGCAGCTTGGTGCCGGGGAACTATGGCTACACCTTC. It is translated as CASSLVPGNYGYTF.

A note on this clone: At one end, the junction sequence differs from germline, possibly due to a read error. The CDR3: CASSLGPGGQETQYF. The DNA for the CDR3 is TGTGCTAGCAGCTTAGGTCCAGGGGGCCAGGAGACCCAGTACTTC. This chain joins TRBV7-7 and TRBJ2-5; 8 positions agree with TRBD1. This CDR3 comprises 15 residues. Per the germline V gene, CDR1 is SSHAT and CDR2 is FNYEAQ (reference sequence).

CDR3 sequence reads: CASSSQGYNEQFF. The DNA of the CDR3 is TGTGCCAGCAGTTCGCAGGGATACAATGAGCAGTTCTTC. The chain employs TRBV6-5 and TRBJ2-1; possibly TRBD1 for D (5 bases). The germline V gene has CDR1 MNHEY and CDR2 SVGAGI. The V gene lost 4 bases and the J gene lost 4 bases, with 8 bases spanning the gap. This CDR3 comprises 13 residues.

This sequence joins TRBV5-1 and TRBJ2-3; 8 bases fit TRBD1. The CDR3 consists of 18 residues. The trim removed 1 base at V and 0 bases at J, leaving 10 bases unmatched. Germline V gives CDR1 SGHRS, CDR2 YFSETQ. CDR3 amino acids: CASSLPGQAISSTDTQYF. The CDR3 nucleotides read TGCGCCAGCAGCTTGCCGGGACAGGCTATCTCTAGCACAGATACGCAGTATTTT.

The chain combines TRBV5-1 with TRBJ2-5, with 15 positions matching TRBD2. This CDR3 is built from 16 residues. From germline, CDR1 is SGHRS and CDR2 YFSETQ. V shed 4 bases, J shed 5 bases, and the junction held 6 bases outside the gene matches. The CDR3 protein is CASSGGLAGGSETQYF. DNA for the CDR3: TGCGCCAGCAGCGGCGGACTAGCGGGAGGGTCTGAGACCCAGTACTTC.

This chain links TRBV28 with TRBJ1-5; D gene uncertain. The V end was cut by 5 bases, the J end by 4 bases, with 12 bases between. Germline lookup yields CDR1 MDHEN and CDR2 SYDVKM. There are 14 residues in the CDR3. Here the CDR3 reads CASSPGSGNQPQHF. DNA for the CDR3: TGTGCCAGCAGTCCGGGGAGCGGGAATCAGCCCCAGCATTTT.